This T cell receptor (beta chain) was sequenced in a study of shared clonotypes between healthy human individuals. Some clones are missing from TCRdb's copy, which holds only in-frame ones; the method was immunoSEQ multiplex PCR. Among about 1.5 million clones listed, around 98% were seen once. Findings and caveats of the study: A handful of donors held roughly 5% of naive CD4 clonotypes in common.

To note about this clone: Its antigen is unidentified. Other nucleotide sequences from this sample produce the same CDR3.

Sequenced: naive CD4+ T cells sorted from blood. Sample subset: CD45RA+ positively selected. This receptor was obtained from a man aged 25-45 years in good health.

CDR3 nucleotides: TGTGCCAGCAGCTTACGAATGAACACTGAAGCTTTCTTT. It translates to CASSLRMNTEAFF. The V call is TRBV7-2, the J call TRBJ1-1; no firm D call. V gave up 2 bases and J gave up 0 bases, with 4 bases separating them. Germline loops: CDR1 SGHTA, CDR2 FQGNSA. CDR3 size: 13 residues.